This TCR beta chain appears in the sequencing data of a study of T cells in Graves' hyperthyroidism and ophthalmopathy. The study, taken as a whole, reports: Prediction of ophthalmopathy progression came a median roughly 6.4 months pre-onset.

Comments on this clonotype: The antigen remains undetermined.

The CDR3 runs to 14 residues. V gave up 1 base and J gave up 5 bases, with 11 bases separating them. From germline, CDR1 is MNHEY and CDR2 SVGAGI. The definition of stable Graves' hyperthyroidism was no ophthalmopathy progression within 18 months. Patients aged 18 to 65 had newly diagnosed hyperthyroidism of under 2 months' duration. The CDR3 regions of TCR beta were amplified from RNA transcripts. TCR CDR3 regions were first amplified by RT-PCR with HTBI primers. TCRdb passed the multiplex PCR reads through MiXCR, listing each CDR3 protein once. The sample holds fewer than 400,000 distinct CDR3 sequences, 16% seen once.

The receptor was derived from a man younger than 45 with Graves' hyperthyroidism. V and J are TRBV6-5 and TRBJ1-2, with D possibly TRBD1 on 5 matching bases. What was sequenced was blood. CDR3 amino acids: CASSYYSGLYGYTF. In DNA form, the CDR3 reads TGTGCCAGCAGTTACTATTCAGGGTTATATGGCTACACCTTC.